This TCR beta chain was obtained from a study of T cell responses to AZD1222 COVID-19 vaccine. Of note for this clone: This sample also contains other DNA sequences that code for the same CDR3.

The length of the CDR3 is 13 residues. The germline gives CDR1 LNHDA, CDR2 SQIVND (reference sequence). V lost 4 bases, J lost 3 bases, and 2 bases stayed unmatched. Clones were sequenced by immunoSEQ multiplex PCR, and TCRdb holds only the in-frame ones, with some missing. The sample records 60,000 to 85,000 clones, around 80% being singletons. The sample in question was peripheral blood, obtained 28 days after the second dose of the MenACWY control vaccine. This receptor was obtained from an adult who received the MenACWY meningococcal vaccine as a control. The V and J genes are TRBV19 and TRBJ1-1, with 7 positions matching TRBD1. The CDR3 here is CASSSTGDTEAFF. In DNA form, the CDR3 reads TGTGCCAGTAGTAGTACAGGGGACACTGAAGCTTTCTTT.